This is a list of T cell receptor beta chains from one sample in a study of T and B cells in COVID-19 patients. TCRdb re-derived calls from the multiplex PCR reads in MiXCR, one entry per CDR3 protein. The sample lists approximately 6,400 distinct CDR3 sequences; about 27% were seen once. Sequenced input: blood. The receptors derive from a human donor with active COVID-19. The CDR3 runs from the conserved cysteine through the conserved F or W. A D gene is named only where the DNA matches it firmly. Clone size, where shown, is once, few, many, or a class for clones that have expanded.

>TRBD1|TRBV15|TRBJ2-5|23|medium-sized
TGTGCCACCAGCAACTACACCACCGGGACAGGGGAACGGATGACCCGGCAAGAAGAGACCCAGTACTTC
CATSNYTTGTGERMTRQEETQYF
>TRBD1|TRBV11-1|TRBJ2-1|13|medium-sized
TGTGCCAGCAGCTTTTACAGGGGCGATGAGCAGTTCTTC
CASSFYRGDEQFF
>NA|TRBV5-4|TRBJ1-2|18|few
TGTGCCAGCAGCTCAAAGGACAGTTTGAGCTATAGTCGCTATGGCTACACCTTC
CASSSKDSLSYSRYGYTF
>NA|TRBV15|TRBJ2-3|15|medium-sized
TGTGCCACCAGCAGAGATCCTAGCATCTCGGATACGCAGTATTTT
CATSRDPSISDTQYF
>NA|TRBV20-1|TRBJ2-1|12|NA
TGCAGTGCCAAGTACCGAGGGACTGAGCAGTTCTTC
CSAKYRGTEQFF
>NA|TRBV7-2|TRBJ1-1|12|few
TGTGCCAGCAGCTTATTGGGGATCAAGGCTTTCTTT
CASSLLGIKAFF
>NA|TRBV7-2|TRBJ1-6|14|NA
TGTGCCATCTCGCCATCCCTCAGCAATTCACCCCTCCACTTT
CAISPSLSNSPLHF
>NA|TRBV11-2|TRBJ1-3|11|NA
TGTGCCAGCAGCTTGCAGCGAGCCATATATTTT
CASSLQRAIYF
>NA|TRBV5-4|TRBJ2-1|14|medium-sized
TGTGCCAGCAGCCCTCCGGGGCAAAATAATGAGCAGTTCTTC
CASSPPGQNNEQFF
>NA|TRBV6-5|TRBJ1-3|17|medium-sized
TGTGCCAGCAGTTACTCGAAGGGTGAGGGCCTCGGAAACACCATATATTTT
CASSYSKGEGLGNTIYF
>TRBD1|TRBV12-3/TRBV12-4|TRBJ1-1|15|NA
TGTGCCAGCAGCGTAGGTGTACCGGGACAGGGTGTAGCTTTCTTT
CASSVGVPGQGVAFF
>TRBD2|TRBV20-1|TRBJ2-1|15|few
TGCAGTGCTGTGTTGGGACTAGCGGGGGTCCCTGAGCAGTTCTTC
CSAVLGLAGVPEQFF
>NA|TRBV20-1|TRBJ2-2|15|NA
TGCAGTGCTAGAAGTGCGGGGACGAACACCGGGGAGCTGTTTTTT
CSARSAGTNTGELFF
>TRBD2|TRBV14|TRBJ2-5|18|NA
TGTGCCAGCAGCCAAGATGGGAGGGTGCCGGTTAACCAAGAGACCCAGTACTTC
CASSQDGRVPVNQETQYF
>TRBD2|TRBV7-6|TRBJ2-1|16|medium-sized
TGTGCCAGCAGCATAGCTGGGACTACCTTCTACAATGAGCAGTTCTTC
CASSIAGTTFYNEQFF
>NA|TRBV7-2|TRBJ2-4|15|few
TGTGCCAGCAGCAAAGACCTAGCGAAAGGGGACATTCAGTACTTC
CASSKDLAKGDIQYF
>NA|TRBV12-3/TRBV12-4|TRBJ1-5|16|medium-sized
TGTGCCAGCAGAGGACAAGGGACACTTAGCAATCAGCCCCAGCATTTT
CASRGQGTLSNQPQHF
>TRBD1|TRBV11-1|TRBJ2-7|15|medium-sized
TGTGCCAGCAGCTTTCAGACAGGGGCCTCCTACGAGCAGTACTTC
CASSFQTGASYEQYF
>NA|TRBV14|TRBJ2-2|16|NA
TGTGCCAGCAGCCAAGTGGCAGGGATAGGAACCGGGGAGCTGTTTTTT
CASSQVAGIGTGELFF
>NA|TRBV18|TRBJ2-5|14|medium-sized
TGTGCCAGCTCACCACCGGAGGGTAGACAGACCCAGTACTTC
CASSPPEGRQTQYF
>NA|TRBV19|TRBJ1-1|18|medium-sized
TGTGCCAGTAGTTTTCTAGTCCCTTCTTTGGGGAACGACAGGGAAGCTTTCTTT
CASSFLVPSLGNDREAFF
>NA|TRBV20-1|TRBJ1-4|16|few
TGCAGTGCTAGAGTAGCGAGTATGGGGTCTAATGAAAAACTGTTTTTT
CSARVASMGSNEKLFF
>NA|TRBV5-6|TRBJ2-7|12|medium-sized
TGTGCCAGCAGCGTAGGGGTCTACGAGCAGTACTTC
CASSVGVYEQYF
>TRBD2|TRBV14|TRBJ2-3|16|few
TGTGCCAGCAGCCGAAGAGCGGGGGGCGATACAGATACGCAGTATTTT
CASSRRAGGDTDTQYF
>NA|TRBV6-1|TRBJ1-2|16|NA
TGTGCCAGCAGGAAACTCTTCATCGCGAGTACGGATGGCTACACCTTC
CASRKLFIASTDGYTF
>TRBD1|TRBV7-2|TRBJ1-4|15|NA
TGTGCCAGCAGCCCCGGGTGGAGACAGGGGGGAAAACTGTTTTTT
CASSPGWRQGGKLFF
>NA|TRBV30|TRBJ1-5|13|NA
TGTGCCTGGAGTTTCGGGTGGGGTCAGCCCCAGCATTTT
CAWSFGWGQPQHF
>NA|TRBV30|TRBJ2-3|14|medium-sized
TGTGCCTGGAGTGTACTTGGGGGCACAGATACGCAGTATTTT
CAWSVLGGTDTQYF
>NA|TRBV19|TRBJ2-1|15|medium-sized
TGTGCCAGTAGGACTGGACAAGGAGGGGTTTATGAGCAGTTCTTC
CASRTGQGGVYEQFF
>NA|TRBV7-2|TRBJ1-2|14|NA
TGTGCCAGCAGCCATGGCGGGGACGGCTATGGCTACACCTTC
CASSHGGDGYGYTF
>NA|TRBV5-5|TRBJ2-6|16|NA
TGTGCCAGCAGCCCCCCTTCGGCCTCTGGGGCCAACGTCCTGACTTTC
CASSPPSASGANVLTF